The 29 T cell receptor beta chains listed next were all sequenced from one sample in a study of a mutant IDH1 vaccine in newly diagnosed glioma. Measured with immunoSEQ multiplex PCR; TCRdb has only the in-frame clones, and not every one. The table has some 47,000 clones, about four fifths seen once. Time point given: week 35, safety follow-up. The vaccine gave 300 ug of a 20-mer mutant IDH1 peptide subcutaneously per dose. The antigens for these receptors are not known. The specimen comprised PBMCs, sampled from a glioma patient whose treatment included an IDH1 peptide vaccine. The origin of the receptors is a woman aged 40 to 55 with glioma. Some clones in this sample may be carry-over from other donors' samples.

This chain joins TRBV7-2 and TRBJ2-7; D assignment may be TRBD1 or TRBD2 (5 bases each). Trimming pared 5 bases from V and 6 bases from J, leaving 14 bases between. The CDR3 totals 13 residues. Germline CDR1 is SGHTA and CDR2 is FQGNSA. The CDR3 nucleotides are TGTGCCAGCAGCACACGGGGCCACCCCGAGCAGTACTTC. Translated: CASSTRGHPEQYF.

CDR3 residues: CASSGQGATYEQYF. CDR3 nucleotides: TGCGCCAGCAGTGGTCAGGGGGCTACCTACGAGCAGTACTTC. The V and J genes are TRBV10-2 and TRBJ2-7; 8 nucleotides agree with TRBD1. The ends lost 4 bases at V and 2 bases at J; junction bases unmatched: 4. In germline, CDR1 is WSHSY, CDR2 SAAADI. This CDR3 spans 14 amino acids.

The chain joins TRBV4-2 to TRBJ2-7, with 8 bases that match TRBD1. CDR1 LGHNA and CDR2 YNFKEQ come from the germline V gene. The J segment lost 3 bases and the V segment lost 1 base, leaving 11 bases of the junction unmatched. The CDR3 is 17 amino acids. The DNA for the CDR3 is TGTGCCAGCAGCCAAGGAGGCTGGACAGGGCGCGACTACGAGCAGTACTTC. It codes for CASSQGGWTGRDYEQYF.

The gene calls are TRBV19 and TRBJ1-2, with 11 bases fitting TRBD1. Germline CDR1 and CDR2: LNHDA and SQIVND (reference sequence). This CDR3 has 17 amino acids. With V trimmed by 3 bases and J by 3 bases, 9 bases remained unmatched. The CDR3 here is CASSMGQGVLIDYGYTF. DNA for the CDR3: TGTGCCAGTAGTATGGGACAGGGGGTTTTGATTGACTATGGCTACACCTTC.

This chain links TRBV6-5 with TRBJ2-7, with a possible D match to TRBD1 (6 bases). CDR3 size: 14 residues. Germline V gene sequence: CDR1 MNHEY, CDR2 SVGAGI. Trimming took 5 bases from V and 4 from J, leaving 15 bases between them. CDR3 sequence reads: CASSQIRGRYEQYF. CDR3 sequence (DNA): TGTGCCAGCAGTCAAATCAGGGGAAGATACGAGCAGTACTTC.

This chain uses TRBV29-1 with TRBJ2-2; no clear D. The CDR3 loop spans 13 amino acids. Trimming left V 4 bases short and J 5 bases short, with 11 bases between. Looked up from germline, CDR1 is SQVTM and CDR2 is ANQGSEA. CDR3 region: CSVGMSGTGELFF. The CDR3 DNA reads TGCAGCGTTGGTATGTCGGGTACCGGGGAGCTGTTTTTT.

The rearrangement uses TRBV4-1 and TRBJ1-4; the match to TRBD1 covers 7 bases. The CDR3 contains 16 residues. Germline CDR1 reads MGHRA; CDR2 reads YSYEKL. J gave up 4 bases and V 4 bases, and 9 bases lay outside the gene matches. CDR3 nucleotides: TGCGCCAGCAGCCCGCTAGGGACAGCTTTTAATGAAAAACTGTTTTTT. Protein product: CASSPLGTAFNEKLFF.

The chain carries TRBV7-9 and TRBJ2-2; D remains ambiguous. V shed 6 bases and J shed 6 bases, with 11 bases lying between them. CDR3 length: 13 amino acids. The germline CDR1 and CDR2 sequences are SEHNR and FQNEAQ (reference sequence). CDR3: CASRPLKAGELFF. CDR3 nucleotides: TGTGCCAGCAGACCACTAAAAGCCGGGGAGCTGTTTTTT.

The rearrangement uses TRBV9 and TRBJ2-7; D is possibly TRBD1 (5 bases). V was clipped by 0 bases and J by 3 bases, with 13 bases between them. The CDR3 is 15 residues long. Germline V gene lookup returns CDR1 SGDLS and CDR2 YYNGEE. This chain's CDR3 is CASSVASDSLYEQYF. For the CDR3, the DNA is TGTGCCAGCAGCGTAGCTTCTGACAGCCTCTACGAGCAGTACTTC.

The chain recombines TRBV7-2 with TRBJ2-7; D is undetermined. This CDR3 comprises 12 residues. V lost 1 base to trimming and J lost 6 bases, with 7 bases between them. Germline CDR1 reads SGHTA; CDR2 reads FQGNSA. The CDR3 is CASSLDLLEQYF. CDR3 bases: TGTGCCAGCAGCTTAGATCTACTCGAGCAGTACTTC.

The J gene is TRBJ2-7, the V gene TRBV5-1, with D perhaps matching TRBD1 (5 bases). This CDR3 comprises 14 residues. V shed 3 bases and J shed 0 bases, with 10 bases lying between them. Germline loops: CDR1 SGHRS, CDR2 YFSETQ. The CDR3: CASSYLGDSYEQYF. The CDR3 DNA is TGCGCCAGCAGCTACTTAGGGGACTCCTACGAGCAGTACTTC.

The V gene is TRBV6-1, the J gene TRBJ1-2, with D possibly TRBD1 on 6 matching bases. Per germline, CDR1 MNHNS and CDR2 SASEGT. V lost 2 bases and J 5 bases, leaving 12 bases between the germline ends. CDR3 size: 14 residues. The CDR3 sequence is CASSERAGEYGYTF. CDR3 DNA sequence: TGTGCCAGCAGTGAAAGGGCAGGGGAATATGGCTACACCTTC.

The chain combines TRBV7-3 with TRBJ1-1, with 7 bases aligning to TRBD1. The CDR3 is 16 amino acids. Looked up from germline, CDR1 is SGHTA and CDR2 is FQGTGA. J lost 3 bases, V lost 4 bases, and 11 bases had no gene match. CDR3 DNA sequence: TGTGCCAGCAGCTCGTTTCACAGGGGAGCGGACACTGAAGCTTTCTTT. Translated: CASSSFHRGADTEAFF.

This chain joins TRBV13 and TRBJ2-7; 10 bases are shared with TRBD2. In germline, CDR1 is PRHDT, CDR2 FYEKMQ (reference sequence). The CDR3 spans 14 residues. The V gene end was trimmed by 6 bases and the J gene end by 0 bases; junction bases not matched to a gene: 2. The DNA of the CDR3 is TGTGCCAGCAGGACTAGCGGGCTCTCCTACGAGCAGTACTTC. The encoded protein is CASRTSGLSYEQYF.

The rearrangement links TRBV19 to TRBJ1-4, with 9 positions matching TRBD1. Trimming at V came to 6 bases and at J to 7 bases, leaving 6 bases not matched to a gene. This CDR3 is built from 14 residues. CDR1 is LNHDA, CDR2 SQIVND, per germline (reference sequence). The CDR3 sequence: CASRRQGEGEKLFF. DNA of the CDR3: TGTGCCAGTAGACGACAGGGGGAAGGTGAAAAACTGTTTTTT.

The chain carries TRBV25-1 and TRBJ1-5; 8 positions match TRBD1. This CDR3 is built from 15 residues. Trimming at V came to 3 bases and at J to 5 bases, leaving 6 bases not matched to a gene. CDR1 and CDR2 from the germline V gene are MGHDK and SYGVNS. In nucleotides, the CDR3 is TGTGCCAGCAGTGAGTTGACAGGGGTGGATCAGCCCCAGCATTTT. It specifies CASSELTGVDQPQHF.

The chain recombines TRBV7-6 with TRBJ1-3, with 7 positions matching TRBD1. The CDR3 runs to 17 residues. Trimming removed 5 bases from V and 0 bases from J; junction bases left unmatched: 10. Looked up from germline, CDR1 is SGHVS and CDR2 is FNYEAQ. CDR3: CASSPDRYPSSGNTIYF. In DNA form, the CDR3 reads TGTGCCAGCAGCCCGGACAGGTACCCTTCCTCTGGAAACACCATATATTTT. Using reference TRBV7-6 and TRBJ1-3 for the parts outside the CDR3, the full variable domain is GAGVSQSPRYKVTKRGQDVALRCDPISGHVSLYWYRQALGQGPEFLTYFNYEAQQDKSGLPNDRFSAERPEGSISTLTIQRTEQRDSAMYRCASSPDRYPSSGNTIYFGEGSWLTVV.

This sequence joins TRBV18 and TRBJ1-2, with 9 bases fitting TRBD1. Germline lookup yields CDR1 KGHSH and CDR2 LQKENI. The CDR3 is 16 residues long. The V and J ends lost 0 bases and 7 bases, in that order; junction bases with no gene match: 9. The CDR3 is CASSPPGSDRGSGYTF. In DNA form, the CDR3 reads TGTGCCAGCTCACCACCCGGATCTGACAGGGGGAGTGGCTACACCTTC.

The V call is TRBV5-4, the J call TRBJ2-7; D may be TRBD2 (6 bases). With 4 bases removed from V and 3 bases from J, the gap between germline ends came to 17 bases. The CDR3 is 15 residues long. Germline CDR1 is SGHNT and CDR2 is YYREEE (reference sequence). Here the CDR3 reads CASSDAGLGGYEQYF. CDR3 nucleotide sequence: TGTGCCAGCAGCGACGCGGGACTCGGAGGCTACGAGCAGTACTTC. Drawing the rest from reference TRBV5-4 and TRBJ2-7, the complete variable domain is ETGVTQSPTHLIKTRGQQVTLRCSSQSGHNTVSWYQQALGQGPQFIFQYYREEENGRGNFPPRFSGLQFPNYSSELNVNALELDDSALYLCASSDAGLGGYEQYFGPGTRLTVT.

The V call is TRBV7-2, the J call TRBJ2-2; maybe TRBD1 (7 bases). Germline values: CDR1 SGHTA, CDR2 FQGNSA. V lost 3 bases and J lost 2, with 13 bases in between. CDR3 length: 16 residues. The CDR3 spells CASSFAGQLNTGELFF. CDR3 nucleotide sequence: TGTGCCAGCAGCTTTGCGGGACAGCTCAACACCGGGGAGCTGTTTTTT.

This clone was found once. V usage is TRBV28 and J usage is TRBJ1-1; weak D call: TRBD1 (5 bases). The CDR3 spans 15 residues. Germline values: CDR1 MDHEN, CDR2 SYDVKM. The germline V and J ends were trimmed by 11 bases and 5 bases, with 24 bases remaining between them. CDR3 bases: TGTGCCTGCGGGGCAGTGGGGGGAGCGGTTACTGAAGCTTTCTTT. As protein: CACGAVGGAVTEAFF.

J is TRBJ2-1 and V is TRBV5-1; 9 nucleotides align to TRBD2. Trimming removed 4 bases from V and 7 bases from J; junction bases left unmatched: 6. Germline V gene sequence: CDR1 SGHRS, CDR2 YFSETQ. The CDR3 has 14 amino acids. The CDR3 DNA follows: TGCGCCAGCAGCGCAGGGACTAGCCTGAATGAGCAGTTCTTC. Translated, it gives CASSAGTSLNEQFF.

The V and J genes are TRBV7-9 and TRBJ1-1, with D possibly matching TRBD1 (5 bases). CDR1 and CDR2 from the germline V gene are SEHNR and FQNEAQ (reference sequence). The CDR3 has 14 residues. Trimming took 3 bases from V and 0 from J, leaving 8 bases between them. CDR3 sequence: CASSFSGLNTEAFF. CDR3 coding DNA: TGTGCCAGCAGCTTTTCGGGGCTGAACACTGAAGCTTTCTTT.

With regard to this clone: Other nucleotide sequences in the sample specify the same CDR3. This chain links TRBV6-5 with TRBJ1-3; maybe TRBD1 (6 bases). This CDR3 region has 15 residues. Trimming cost V 2 bases and J 4 bases, with 12 bases left between them. CDR1 and CDR2 from the germline V gene are MNHEY and SVGAGI. CDR3 DNA sequence: TGTGCCAGCAGTTACAGGGGGGCGCCGGGAAACACCATATATTTT. This encodes CASSYRGAPGNTIYF.

Only one count was recorded for this clone. The chain links TRBV4-2 to TRBJ1-5; 9 nucleotides align to TRBD1. The CDR3 consists of 14 residues. Germline trimming cut 4 bases from V and 6 bases from J; bases unmatched to any gene: 4. The germline V gene encodes CDR1 LGHNA and CDR2 YNFKEQ. The CDR3 loop is CASSPQGQGQPQHF. CDR3 coding DNA: TGTGCCAGCAGCCCTCAGGGACAGGGTCAGCCCCAGCATTTT.

The chain combines TRBV2 with TRBJ1-1, with unresolved D. This CDR3 is 13 amino acids long. V lost 3 bases and J 4 bases, leaving 9 bases between the germline ends. The germline CDR1 and CDR2 sequences are SNHLY and FYNNEI. The CDR3 DNA reads TGTGCCAGCAGTGAGCTCGAGAGCACTGAAGCTTTCTTT. Its translation is CASSELESTEAFF.

About this clone itself: Relative to the germline gene, one junction end is altered; a read error may explain this. This chain connects TRBV7-7 to TRBJ2-5; D may correspond to TRBD1 or TRBD2 (5 bases each). The CDR3 contains 14 residues. Germline lookup yields CDR1 SSHAT and CDR2 FNYEAQ (reference sequence). CDR3 sequence reads: CASSSPGAQETQYF. CDR3 coding DNA: TGTGCTAGCAGCTCGCCCGGGGCTCAAGAGACCCAGTACTTC.

The chain is built from TRBV4-1 and TRBJ2-2, with D tentatively TRBD2 (6 bases). This CDR3 region has 18 residues. V lost 4 bases and J lost 1, with 19 bases in between. The germline gives CDR1 MGHRA, CDR2 YSYEKL. This chain's CDR3 is CASSRPKGGAGNTGELFF. CDR3 nucleotides: TGCGCCAGCAGCCGTCCAAAAGGCGGGGCTGGGAACACCGGGGAGCTGTTTTTT.

CDR3 region: CASSQGHPLRGRAGTLAYEQYF. For the CDR3, the DNA is TGTGCCAGCAGCCAAGGACACCCACTTAGGGGGAGGGCCGGGACCCTAGCCTACGAGCAGTACTTC. V gene TRBV14 combines with J gene TRBJ2-7; maybe TRBD2 (7 bases). CDR3 length: 22 amino acids. CDR1 is SGHDN, CDR2 FVKESK, per germline. Trimming shortened V by 1 base and J by 2 bases, and 33 bases separated the two germline ends.